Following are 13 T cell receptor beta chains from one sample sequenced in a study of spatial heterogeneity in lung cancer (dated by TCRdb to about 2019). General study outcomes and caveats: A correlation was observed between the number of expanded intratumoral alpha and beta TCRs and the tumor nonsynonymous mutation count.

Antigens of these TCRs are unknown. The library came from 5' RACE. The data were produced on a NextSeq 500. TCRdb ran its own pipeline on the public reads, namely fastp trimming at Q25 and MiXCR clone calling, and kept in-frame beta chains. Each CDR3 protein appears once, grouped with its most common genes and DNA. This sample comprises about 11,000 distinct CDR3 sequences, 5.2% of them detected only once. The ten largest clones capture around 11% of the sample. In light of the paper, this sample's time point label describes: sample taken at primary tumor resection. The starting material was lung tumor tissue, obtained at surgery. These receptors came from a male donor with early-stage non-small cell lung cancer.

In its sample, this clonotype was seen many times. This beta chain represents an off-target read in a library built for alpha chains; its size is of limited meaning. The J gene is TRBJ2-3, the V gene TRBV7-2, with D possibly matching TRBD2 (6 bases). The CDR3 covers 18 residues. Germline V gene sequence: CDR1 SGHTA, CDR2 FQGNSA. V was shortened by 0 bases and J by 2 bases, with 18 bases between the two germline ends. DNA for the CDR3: TGTGCCAGCAGCTTAGCGAGAAGCGGACGGGGGATCACAGATACGCAGTATTTT. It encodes CASSLARSGRGITDTQYF.

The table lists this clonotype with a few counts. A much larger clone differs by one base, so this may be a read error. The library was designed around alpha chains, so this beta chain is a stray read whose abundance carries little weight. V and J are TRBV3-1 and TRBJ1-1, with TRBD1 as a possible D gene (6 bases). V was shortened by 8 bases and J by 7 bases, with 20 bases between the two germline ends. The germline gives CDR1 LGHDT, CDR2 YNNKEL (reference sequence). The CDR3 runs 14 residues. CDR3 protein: CASSSIGGDIEAFF. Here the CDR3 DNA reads TGTGCCAGCTCCAGCATAGGAGGGGACATTGAAGCTTTCTTT.

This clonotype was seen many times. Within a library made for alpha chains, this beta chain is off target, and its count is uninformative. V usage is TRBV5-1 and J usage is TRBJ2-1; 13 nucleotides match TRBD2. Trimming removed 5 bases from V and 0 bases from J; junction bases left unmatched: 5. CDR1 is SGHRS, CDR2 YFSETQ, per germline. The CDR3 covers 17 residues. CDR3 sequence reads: CASRWTSGGLSYNEQFF. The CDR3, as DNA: TGCGCCAGCAGATGGACTAGCGGGGGACTCTCCTACAATGAGCAGTTCTTC.

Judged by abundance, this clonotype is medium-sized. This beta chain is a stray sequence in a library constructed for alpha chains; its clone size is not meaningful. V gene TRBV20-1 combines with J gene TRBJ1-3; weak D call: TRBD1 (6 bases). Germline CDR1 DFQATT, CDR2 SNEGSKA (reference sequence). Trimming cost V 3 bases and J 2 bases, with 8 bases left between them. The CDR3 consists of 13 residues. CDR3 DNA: TGCAGTGCTAGGGGACACCCTGGAAACACCATATATTTT. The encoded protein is CSARGHPGNTIYF.

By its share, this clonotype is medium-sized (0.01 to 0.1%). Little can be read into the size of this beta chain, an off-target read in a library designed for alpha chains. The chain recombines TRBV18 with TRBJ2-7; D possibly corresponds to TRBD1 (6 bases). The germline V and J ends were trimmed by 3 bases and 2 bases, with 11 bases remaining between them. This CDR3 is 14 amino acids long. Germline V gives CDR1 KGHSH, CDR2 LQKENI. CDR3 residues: CASSPGTQTYEQYF. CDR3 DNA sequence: TGTGCCAGCTCACCCGGGACACAAACCTACGAGCAGTACTTC.

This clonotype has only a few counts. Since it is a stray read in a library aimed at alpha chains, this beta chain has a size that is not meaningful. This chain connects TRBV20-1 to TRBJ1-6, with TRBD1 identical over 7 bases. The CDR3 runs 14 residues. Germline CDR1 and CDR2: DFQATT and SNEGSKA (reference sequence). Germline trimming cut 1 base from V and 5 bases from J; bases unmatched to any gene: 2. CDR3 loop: CSARGDRDNSPLHF. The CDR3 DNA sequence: TGCAGTGCTAGAGGCGACAGGGATAATTCACCCCTCCACTTT.

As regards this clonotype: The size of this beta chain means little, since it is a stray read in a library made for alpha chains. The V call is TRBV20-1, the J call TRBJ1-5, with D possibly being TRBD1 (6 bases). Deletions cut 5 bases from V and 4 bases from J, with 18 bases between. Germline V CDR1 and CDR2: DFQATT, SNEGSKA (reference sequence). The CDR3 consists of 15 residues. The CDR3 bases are TGCAGTGCTGGGACAAATACCGGAAAAAATCAGCCCCAGCATTTT. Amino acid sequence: CSAGTNTGKNQPQHF.

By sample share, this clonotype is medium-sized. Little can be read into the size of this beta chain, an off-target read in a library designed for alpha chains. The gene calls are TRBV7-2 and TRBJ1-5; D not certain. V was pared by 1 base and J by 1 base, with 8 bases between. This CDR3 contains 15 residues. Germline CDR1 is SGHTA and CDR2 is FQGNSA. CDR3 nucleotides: TGTGCCAGCAGCTTAGGGCCGGGAAGCAATCAGCCCCAGCATTTT. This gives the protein CASSLGPGSNQPQHF.

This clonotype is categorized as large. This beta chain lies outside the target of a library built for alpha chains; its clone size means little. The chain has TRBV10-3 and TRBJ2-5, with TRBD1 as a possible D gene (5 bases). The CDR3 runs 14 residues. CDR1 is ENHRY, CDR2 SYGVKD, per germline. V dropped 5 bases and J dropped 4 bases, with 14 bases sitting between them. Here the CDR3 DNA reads TGTGCCATCAGTTCAGACAGCCCGGGAGAGACCCAGTACTTC. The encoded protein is CAISSDSPGETQYF.

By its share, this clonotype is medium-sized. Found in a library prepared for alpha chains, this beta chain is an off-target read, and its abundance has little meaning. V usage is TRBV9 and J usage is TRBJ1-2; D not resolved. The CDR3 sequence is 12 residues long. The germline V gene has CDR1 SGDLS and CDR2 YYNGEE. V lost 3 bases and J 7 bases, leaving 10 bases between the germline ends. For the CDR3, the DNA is TGTGCCAGCAGCGCATCAGCGCTTGGCTACACCTTC. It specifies CASSASALGYTF.

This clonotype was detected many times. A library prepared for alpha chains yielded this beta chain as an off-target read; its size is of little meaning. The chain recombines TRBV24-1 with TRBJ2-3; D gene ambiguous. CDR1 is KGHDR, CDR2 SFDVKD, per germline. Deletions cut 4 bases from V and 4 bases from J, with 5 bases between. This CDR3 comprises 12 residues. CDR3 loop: CATSESPDTQYF. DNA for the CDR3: TGTGCCACCAGTGAGTCCCCAGATACGCAGTATTTT.

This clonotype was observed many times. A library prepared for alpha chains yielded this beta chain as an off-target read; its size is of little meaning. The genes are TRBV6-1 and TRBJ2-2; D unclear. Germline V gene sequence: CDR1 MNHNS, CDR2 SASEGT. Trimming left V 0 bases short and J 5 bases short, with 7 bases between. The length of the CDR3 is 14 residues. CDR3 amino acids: CASSEAVRTGELFF. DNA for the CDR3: TGTGCCAGCAGTGAAGCGGTACGGACCGGGGAGCTGTTTTTT.

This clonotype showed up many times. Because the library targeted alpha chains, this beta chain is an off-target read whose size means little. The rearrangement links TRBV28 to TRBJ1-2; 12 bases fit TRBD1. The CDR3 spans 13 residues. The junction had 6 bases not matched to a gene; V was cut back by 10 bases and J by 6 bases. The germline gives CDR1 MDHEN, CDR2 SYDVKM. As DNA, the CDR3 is TGTGCCAACCGGGACAGGGGGCGAAATGGCTACACCTTC. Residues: CANRDRGRNGYTF.